Below, 6 T cell receptor beta chains from the same sample are listed, as sequenced in a study of T cells after somatic rescue of genetic block. Profiled with immunoSEQ multiplex PCR; TCRdb holds only in-frame clones, not every one. Seen here are 110,000 or so clones, under 95% observed once, and the top ten hold more than 1.4%. The specimen was peripheral blood mononuclear cells (PBMCs). The receptors were sampled from a woman in her late teens or twenties.

This rearrangement joins TRBV7-2 to TRBJ1-2, with 7 bases that match TRBD1. CDR1 is SGHTA, CDR2 FQGNSA, per germline. Losses at the gene ends were 6 bases for V and 2 bases for J; bases not matched to a gene: 6. The CDR3 runs 14 residues. The CDR3 nucleotides read TGTGCCAGCAGACCGGACAGGATGAACTATGGCTACACCTTC. The encoded protein is CASRPDRMNYGYTF.

V and J are TRBV29-1 and TRBJ1-2, with D possibly TRBD1 on 5 matching bases. Germline V CDR1 and CDR2: SQVTM, ANQGSEA. The CDR3 loop spans 12 amino acids. The germline V and J ends were trimmed by 3 bases and 7 bases, with 12 bases remaining between them. CDR3 DNA: TGCAGCGTTGAGGGGGGATCGGGTGGCTACACCTTC. It specifies CSVEGGSGGYTF.

This sequence joins TRBV29-1 and TRBJ2-7; D perhaps matches TRBD2 (6 bases). V was pared by 5 bases and J by 7 bases, with 15 bases between. The CDR3 is 12 residues long. Germline V lookup: CDR1 SQVTM, CDR2 ANQGSEA. CDR3 sequence: CSVRGSRGEQYF. In DNA form, the CDR3 reads TGCAGCGTTCGGGGGAGTCGAGGTGAGCAGTACTTC.

The V gene is TRBV7-2, the J gene TRBJ1-3; TRBD1 is a possible D gene (5 bases). The V gene lost 4 bases and the J gene lost 2 bases, with 6 bases spanning the gap. The V gene's germline CDR1 is SGHTA and CDR2 FQGNSA. The CDR3 has 13 amino acids. The CDR3, as DNA: TGTGCCAGCAGCTCCAGGGCTGGAAACACCATATATTTT. It translates to CASSSRAGNTIYF.

This chain connects TRBV23-1 to TRBJ1-5; TRBD1 might be the D (5 bases). TRBV23-1 is known as an ORF, though its function is uncertain. This CDR3 comprises 16 residues. V lost 0 bases, J lost 6 bases, and 15 bases lay in between. This CDR3 reads CASSQSFERRGQPQHF. In DNA form, the CDR3 reads TGCGCCAGCAGTCAATCCTTCGAAAGGAGGGGTCAGCCCCAGCATTTT.

The rearrangement links TRBV2 to TRBJ1-4; D may be TRBD1 (5 bases). The germline V and J ends were trimmed by 2 bases and 7 bases, with 14 bases remaining between them. CDR1 and CDR2 (germline): SNHLY, FYNNEI. The CDR3 runs 15 residues. The CDR3 loop is CASSEYAGRGEKLFF. DNA for the CDR3: TGTGCCAGCAGTGAATATGCGGGACGGGGTGAAAAACTGTTTTTT. The variable domain in full, with the rest retrieved from reference TRBV2 and TRBJ1-4, is EPEVTQTPSHQVTQMGQEVILRCVPISNHLYFYWYRQILGQKVEFLVSFYNNEISEKSEIFDDQFSVERPDGSNFTLKIRSTKLEDSAMYFCASSEYAGRGEKLFFGSGTQLSVL.